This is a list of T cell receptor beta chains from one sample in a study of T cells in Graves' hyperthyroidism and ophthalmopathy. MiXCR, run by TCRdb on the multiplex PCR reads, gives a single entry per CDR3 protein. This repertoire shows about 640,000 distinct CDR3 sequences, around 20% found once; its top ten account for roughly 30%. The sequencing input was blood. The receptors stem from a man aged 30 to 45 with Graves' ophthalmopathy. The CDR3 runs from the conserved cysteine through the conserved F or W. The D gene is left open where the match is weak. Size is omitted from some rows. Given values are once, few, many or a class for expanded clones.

CDR3aa: CASSLGHRGITYNGEQFF
CDR3nt: TGTGCCAGCAGCTTAGGACACAGGGGTATAACTTACAATGGTGAGCAGTTCTTC
j_gene: TRBJ2-1
abundance: few
v_gene: TRBV7-2
d_gene: TRBD1

CDR3aa: CASSFSSGAYEQYF
CDR3nt: TGTGCCAGCAGCTTTTCTAGCGGCGCCTACGAGCAGTACTTC
j_gene: TRBJ2-7
abundance: few
v_gene: TRBV5-6
d_gene: TRBD2

CDR3aa: CASIGDREADTQYF
CDR3nt: TGTGCCAGCATTGGAGACAGGGAGGCAGATACGCAGTATTTT
j_gene: TRBJ2-3
abundance: many
v_gene: TRBV28
d_gene: -

CDR3aa: CASSPVGTSYEQYF
CDR3nt: TGTGCCAGCAGCCCTGTGGGGACCTCCTACGAGCAGTACTTC
j_gene: TRBJ2-7
abundance: many
v_gene: TRBV7-2
d_gene: -

CDR3aa: CASSLDRVNQPQHF
CDR3nt: TGTGCCAGCAGTTTAGACAGGGTAAATCAGCCCCAGCATTTT
j_gene: TRBJ1-5
abundance: many
v_gene: TRBV28
d_gene: TRBD1

CDR3aa: CASSGSSGRAQEETQYF
CDR3nt: TGTGCCAGCAGCGGAAGTAGCGGGAGGGCCCAAGAGGAGACCCAGTACTTC
j_gene: TRBJ2-5
abundance: -
v_gene: TRBV7-2
d_gene: TRBD2

CDR3aa: CSASPQTGRKETQYF
CDR3nt: TGCAGTGCTAGTCCCCAGACAGGAAGGAAAGAGACCCAGTACTTC
j_gene: TRBJ2-5
abundance: -
v_gene: TRBV20-1
d_gene: -

CDR3aa: CASSMGVDTEAFF
CDR3nt: TGTGCCAGCTCAATGGGGGTAGACACTGAAGCTTTCTTT
j_gene: TRBJ1-1
abundance: many
v_gene: TRBV18
d_gene: -

CDR3aa: CASSEGQGFAEAFF
CDR3nt: TGTGCCAGCAGTGAGGGACAGGGCTTTGCTGAAGCTTTCTTT
j_gene: TRBJ1-1
abundance: -
v_gene: TRBV6-1
d_gene: TRBD1

CDR3aa: CASSRTGTNTDTQYF
CDR3nt: TGTGCCAGCTCACGAACCGGGACTAACACAGATACGCAGTATTTT
j_gene: TRBJ2-3
abundance: many
v_gene: TRBV18
d_gene: TRBD2

CDR3aa: CASSMGRQETQYF
CDR3nt: TGTGCCAGCAGCATGGGACGCCAAGAGACCCAGTACTTC
j_gene: TRBJ2-5
abundance: -
v_gene: TRBV13
d_gene: -

CDR3aa: CASSLSGTSGTQNIQYF
CDR3nt: TGTGCCAGCAGCTTGTCGGGGACTAGCGGGACCCAAAACATTCAGTACTTC
j_gene: TRBJ2-4
abundance: -
v_gene: TRBV7-8
d_gene: TRBD2

CDR3aa: CASSYASTNTGELFF
CDR3nt: TGTGCCAGCAGTTACGCATCCACGAACACCGGGGAGCTGTTTTTT
j_gene: TRBJ2-2
abundance: -
v_gene: TRBV6-5
d_gene: -

CDR3aa: CSAMGGTGELFF
CDR3nt: TGCAGTGCTATGGGCGGCACCGGGGAGCTGTTTTTT
j_gene: TRBJ2-2
abundance: few
v_gene: TRBV20-1
d_gene: -

CDR3aa: CASSQVTSGRQTQYF
CDR3nt: TGTGCCAGCAGCCAAGTAACTAGCGGGAGGCAGACCCAGTACTTC
j_gene: TRBJ2-5
abundance: many
v_gene: TRBV14
d_gene: TRBD2

CDR3aa: CASSWRQDQETQYF
CDR3nt: TGTGCCAGCAGCTGGCGACAGGACCAAGAGACCCAGTACTTC
j_gene: TRBJ2-5
abundance: -
v_gene: TRBV28
d_gene: -

CDR3aa: CASSSRQTMNTEAFF
CDR3nt: TGTGCCAGCAGTTCCCGACAGACCATGAACACTGAAGCTTTCTTT
j_gene: TRBJ1-1
abundance: few
v_gene: TRBV6-5
d_gene: -

CDR3aa: CASSQDRGSNQPQHF
CDR3nt: TGTGCCAGCAGCCAAGACAGGGGTAGCAATCAGCCCCAGCATTTT
j_gene: TRBJ1-5
abundance: many
v_gene: TRBV2
d_gene: TRBD1

CDR3aa: CASGLAGEDADTQYF
CDR3nt: TGTGCCAGCGGACTAGCGGGAGAGGACGCAGATACGCAGTATTTT
j_gene: TRBJ2-3
abundance: few
v_gene: TRBV10-3
d_gene: TRBD2

CDR3aa: CASRGGNTIYF
CDR3nt: TGTGCCAGCAGGGGGGGAAACACCATATATTTT
j_gene: TRBJ1-3
abundance: few
v_gene: TRBV13
d_gene: -

CDR3aa: CSASQGPLWGYTF
CDR3nt: TGCAGTGCTAGCCAGGGGCCCCTATGGGGCTACACCTTC
j_gene: TRBJ1-2
abundance: few
v_gene: TRBV20-1
d_gene: -

CDR3aa: CASSPAETQYF
CDR3nt: TGTGCCAGCAGCCCTGCGGAGACCCAGTACTTC
j_gene: TRBJ2-5
abundance: few
v_gene: TRBV6-2/TRBV6-3
d_gene: -

CDR3aa: CASSGQRYGCTF
CDR3nt: TGCGCCAGCAGTGGACAGCGCTATGGCTGCACCTTC
j_gene: TRBJ1-2
abundance: few
v_gene: TRBV10-2
d_gene: -

CDR3aa: CATSESGSTDTQYF
CDR3nt: TGTGCCACCAGTGAAAGCGGTAGCACAGATACGCAGTATTTT
j_gene: TRBJ2-3
abundance: -
v_gene: TRBV24-1
d_gene: -

CDR3aa: CSVARDTQYF
CDR3nt: TGCAGCGTTGCGCGAGATACGCAGTATTTT
j_gene: TRBJ2-3
abundance: -
v_gene: TRBV29-1
d_gene: -

CDR3aa: CSARDRTGGMVNTEAFF
CDR3nt: TGCAGTGCTAGAGATAGGACAGGGGGGATGGTGAACACTGAAGCTTTCTTT
j_gene: TRBJ1-1
abundance: -
v_gene: TRBV20-1
d_gene: TRBD1

CDR3aa: CSARDKGPMNTEAFF
CDR3nt: TGCAGTGCTAGAGATAAGGGCCCCATGAACACTGAAGCTTTCTTT
j_gene: TRBJ1-1
abundance: many
v_gene: TRBV20-1
d_gene: -

CDR3aa: CASSHASEANEKLFF
CDR3nt: TGTGCCAGCAGCCATGCGTCAGAGGCTAATGAAAAACTGTTTTTT
j_gene: TRBJ1-4
abundance: many
v_gene: TRBV28
d_gene: -

CDR3aa: CASSSGQDYTEAFF
CDR3nt: TGTGCCAGCAGTTCGGGGCAGGACTACACTGAAGCTTTCTTT
j_gene: TRBJ1-1
abundance: few
v_gene: TRBV28
d_gene: -

CDR3aa: CASRPPGQGARVYGYTF
CDR3nt: TGTGCCAGCAGACCGCCGGGACAGGGGGCGCGAGTCTATGGCTACACCTTC
j_gene: TRBJ1-2
abundance: -
v_gene: TRBV12-3/TRBV12-4
d_gene: TRBD1

CDR3aa: CAISERVGTTYGYTF
CDR3nt: TGTGCCATCAGTGAGAGAGTAGGGACCACTTATGGCTACACCTTC
j_gene: TRBJ1-2
abundance: once
v_gene: TRBV10-3
d_gene: -

CDR3aa: CASSLGADYEQYF
CDR3nt: TGTGCCAGCAGTTTAGGGGCGGACTACGAGCAGTACTTC
j_gene: TRBJ2-7
abundance: many
v_gene: TRBV28
d_gene: -

CDR3aa: CASSLGGGESNEQFF
CDR3nt: TGTGCCAGCAGCTTAGGTGGAGGGGAAAGCAATGAGCAGTTCTTC
j_gene: TRBJ2-1
abundance: -
v_gene: TRBV13
d_gene: -

CDR3aa: CAWRWGSGNTIYF
CDR3nt: TGTGCCTGGAGATGGGGCTCTGGAAACACCATATATTTT
j_gene: TRBJ1-3
abundance: many
v_gene: TRBV30
d_gene: -

CDR3aa: CASSTGSRVETQYF
CDR3nt: TGTGCCAGCTCTACCGGTAGCAGGGTTGAGACCCAGTACTTC
j_gene: TRBJ2-5
abundance: many
v_gene: TRBV18
d_gene: -

CDR3aa: CASRPPGVGSEQFF
CDR3nt: TGTGCCAGCAGACCACCGGGGGTAGGAAGTGAGCAGTTCTTC
j_gene: TRBJ2-1
abundance: -
v_gene: TRBV12-3/TRBV12-4
d_gene: -

CDR3aa: CASSYGRNTGELFF
CDR3nt: TGTGCCAGCAGTTACGGACGGAACACCGGGGAGCTGTTTTTT
j_gene: TRBJ2-2
abundance: many
v_gene: TRBV6-2/TRBV6-3
d_gene: -

CDR3aa: CASSLSLGGGSEQYF
CDR3nt: TGTGCCAGCAGTTTAAGTCTTGGCGGGGGATCCGAGCAGTACTTC
j_gene: TRBJ2-7
abundance: few
v_gene: TRBV28
d_gene: TRBD2

CDR3aa: CSARDLYPGAGTEAFF
CDR3nt: TGCAGTGCTAGAGATCTCTACCCGGGGGCTGGTACTGAAGCTTTCTTT
j_gene: TRBJ1-1
abundance: -
v_gene: TRBV20-1
d_gene: -

CDR3aa: CSARTGPSSNQPQHF
CDR3nt: TGCAGTGCTAGGACAGGGCCGAGTAGCAATCAGCCCCAGCATTTT
j_gene: TRBJ1-5
abundance: once
v_gene: TRBV20-1
d_gene: TRBD1

CDR3aa: CASSLVVSLPYNEQFF
CDR3nt: TGCGCCAGCAGCTTGGTGGTGAGTCTCCCCTACAATGAGCAGTTCTTC
j_gene: TRBJ2-1
abundance: few
v_gene: TRBV5-1
d_gene: -

CDR3aa: CASSPGLEYNEQFF
CDR3nt: TGTGCCAGCAGCCCGGGACTGGAATACAATGAGCAGTTCTTC
j_gene: TRBJ2-1
abundance: -
v_gene: TRBV7-2
d_gene: -

CDR3aa: CAWSAAEGMNTEAFF
CDR3nt: TGTGCCTGGAGTGCGGCTGAGGGTATGAACACTGAAGCTTTCTTT
j_gene: TRBJ1-1
abundance: many
v_gene: TRBV30
d_gene: -

CDR3aa: CARTEAFF
CDR3nt: TGTGCCAGGACTGAAGCTTTCTTT
j_gene: TRBJ1-1
abundance: few
v_gene: TRBV28
d_gene: -